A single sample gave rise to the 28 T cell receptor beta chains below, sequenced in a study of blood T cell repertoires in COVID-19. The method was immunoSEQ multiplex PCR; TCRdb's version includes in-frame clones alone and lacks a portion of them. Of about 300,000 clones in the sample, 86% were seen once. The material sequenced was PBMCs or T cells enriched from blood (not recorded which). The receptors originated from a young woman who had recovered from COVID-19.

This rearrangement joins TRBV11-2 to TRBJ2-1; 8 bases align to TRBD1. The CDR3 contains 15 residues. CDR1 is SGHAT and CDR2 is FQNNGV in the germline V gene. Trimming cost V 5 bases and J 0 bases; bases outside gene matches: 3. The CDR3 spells CASSPQGGSYNEQFF. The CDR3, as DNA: TGTGCCAGCAGCCCACAGGGGGGCTCCTACAATGAGCAGTTCTTC.

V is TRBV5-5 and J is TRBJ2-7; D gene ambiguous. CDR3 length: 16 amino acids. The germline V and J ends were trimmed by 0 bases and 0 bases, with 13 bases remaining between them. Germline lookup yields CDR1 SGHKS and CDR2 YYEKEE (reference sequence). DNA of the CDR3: TGTGCCAGCAGCTTGGTATTGGGCAGATCCTCCTACGAGCAGTACTTC. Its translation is CASSLVLGRSSYEQYF.

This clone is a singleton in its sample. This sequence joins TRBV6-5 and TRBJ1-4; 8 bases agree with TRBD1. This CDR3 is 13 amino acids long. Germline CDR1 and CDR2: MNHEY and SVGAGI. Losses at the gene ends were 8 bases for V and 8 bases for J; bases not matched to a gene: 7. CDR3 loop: CASGQGRIEKLFF. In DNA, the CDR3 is TGTGCCAGCGGACAGGGAAGAATCGAAAAACTGTTTTTT.

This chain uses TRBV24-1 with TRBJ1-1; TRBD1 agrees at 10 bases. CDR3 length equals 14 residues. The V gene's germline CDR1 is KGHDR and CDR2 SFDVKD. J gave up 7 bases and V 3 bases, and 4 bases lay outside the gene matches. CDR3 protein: CATSDGDRGDEAFF. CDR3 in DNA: TGTGCCACCAGTGATGGGGACAGGGGAGATGAAGCTTTCTTT.

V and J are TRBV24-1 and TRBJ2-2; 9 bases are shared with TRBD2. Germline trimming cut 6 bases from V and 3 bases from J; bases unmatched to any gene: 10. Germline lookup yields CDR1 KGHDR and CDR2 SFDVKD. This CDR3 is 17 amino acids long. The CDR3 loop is CATSSMKRGAYTGELFF. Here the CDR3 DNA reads TGTGCCACCAGTTCCATGAAGCGGGGGGCTTACACCGGGGAGCTGTTTTTT.

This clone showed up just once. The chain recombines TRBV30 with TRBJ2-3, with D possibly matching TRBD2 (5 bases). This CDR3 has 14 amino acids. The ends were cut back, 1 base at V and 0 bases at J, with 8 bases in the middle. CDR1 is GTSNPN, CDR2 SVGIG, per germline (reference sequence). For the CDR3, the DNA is TGTGCCTGGAGTGATGGGAGAAGCACAGATACGCAGTATTTT. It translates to CAWSDGRSTDTQYF.

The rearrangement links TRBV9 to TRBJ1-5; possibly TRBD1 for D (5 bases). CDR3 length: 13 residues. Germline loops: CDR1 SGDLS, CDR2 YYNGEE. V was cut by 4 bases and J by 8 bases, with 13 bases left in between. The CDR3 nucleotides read TGTGCCAGCAGCACGGGGGGGGGTGAGCCCCAGCATTTT. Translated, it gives CASSTGGGEPQHF.

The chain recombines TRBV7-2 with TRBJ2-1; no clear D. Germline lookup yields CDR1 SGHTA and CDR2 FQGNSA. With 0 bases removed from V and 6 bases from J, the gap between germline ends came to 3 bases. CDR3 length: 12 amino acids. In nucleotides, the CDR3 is TGTGCCAGCAGCTTAGCGGCCAATGAGCAGTTCTTC. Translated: CASSLAANEQFF.

CDR3 coding DNA: TGTGCCAGCAGCGTAGCTTTGTGGGCTAGCGGGCCAAATGAGCAGTTCTTC. Its protein is CASSVALWASGPNEQFF. The chain employs TRBV9 and TRBJ2-1; TRBD2 matches at 8 bases. In germline, CDR1 is SGDLS, CDR2 YYNGEE. The length of the CDR3 is 17 residues. The V and J ends lost 0 bases and 7 bases, in that order; junction bases with no gene match: 12.

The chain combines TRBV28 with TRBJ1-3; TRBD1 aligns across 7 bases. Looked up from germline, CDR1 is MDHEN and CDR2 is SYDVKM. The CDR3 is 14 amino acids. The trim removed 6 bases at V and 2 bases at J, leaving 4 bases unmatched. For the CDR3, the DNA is TGTGCCAGCAGCATGGGACAGCCTGGAAACACCATATATTTT. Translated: CASSMGQPGNTIYF.

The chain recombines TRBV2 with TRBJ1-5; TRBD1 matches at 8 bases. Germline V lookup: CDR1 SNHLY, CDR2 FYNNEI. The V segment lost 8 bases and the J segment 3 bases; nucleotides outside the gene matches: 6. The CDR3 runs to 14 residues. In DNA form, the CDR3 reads TGTGCCAGCGAAGGACAGGGTTACAATCAGCCCCAGCATTTT. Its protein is CASEGQGYNQPQHF. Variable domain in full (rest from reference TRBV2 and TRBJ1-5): EPEVTQTPSHQVTQMGQEVILRCVPISNHLYFYWYRQILGQKVEFLVSFYNNEISEKSEIFDDQFSVERPDGSNFTLKIRSTKLEDSAMYFCASEGQGYNQPQHFGDGTRLSIL.

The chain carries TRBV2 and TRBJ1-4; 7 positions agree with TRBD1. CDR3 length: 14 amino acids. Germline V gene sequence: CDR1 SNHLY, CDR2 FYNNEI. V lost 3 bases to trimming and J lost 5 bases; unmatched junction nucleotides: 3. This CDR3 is CASSEGQSNEKLFF. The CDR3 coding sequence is TGTGCCAGCAGTGAGGGACAGTCAAATGAAAAACTGTTTTTT.

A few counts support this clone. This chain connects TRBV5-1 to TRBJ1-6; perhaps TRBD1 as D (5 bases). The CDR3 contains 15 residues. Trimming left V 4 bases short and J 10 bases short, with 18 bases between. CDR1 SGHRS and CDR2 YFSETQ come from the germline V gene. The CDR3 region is CASSQVIRGGSPLHF. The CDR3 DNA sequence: TGCGCCAGCAGCCAAGTGATCCGGGGGGGATCACCCCTCCACTTT.

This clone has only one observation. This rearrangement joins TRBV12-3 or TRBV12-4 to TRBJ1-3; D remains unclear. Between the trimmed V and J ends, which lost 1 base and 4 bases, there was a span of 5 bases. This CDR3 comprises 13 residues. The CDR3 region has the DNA TGTGCCAGCAGTTTAGGGCCGGGAAACACCATATATTTT. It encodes CASSLGPGNTIYF.

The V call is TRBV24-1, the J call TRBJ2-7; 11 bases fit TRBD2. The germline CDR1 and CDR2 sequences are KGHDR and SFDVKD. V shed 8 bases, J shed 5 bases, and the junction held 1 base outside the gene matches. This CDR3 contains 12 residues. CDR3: CATMGLADEQYF. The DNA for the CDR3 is TGTGCCACCATGGGACTAGCGGACGAGCAGTACTTC.

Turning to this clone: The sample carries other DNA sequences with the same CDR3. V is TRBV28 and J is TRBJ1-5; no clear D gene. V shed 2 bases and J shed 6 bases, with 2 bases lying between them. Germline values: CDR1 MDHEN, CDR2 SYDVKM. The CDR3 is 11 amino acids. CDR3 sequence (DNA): TGTGCCAGCAGTTTACGTCAGCCCCAGCATTTT. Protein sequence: CASSLRQPQHF. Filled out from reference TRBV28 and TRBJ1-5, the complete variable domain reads DVKVTQSSRYLVKRTGEKVFLECVQDMDHENMFWYRQDPGLGLRLIYFSYDVKMKEKGDIPEGYSVSREKKERFSLILESASTNQTSMYLCASSLRQPQHFGDGTRLSIL.

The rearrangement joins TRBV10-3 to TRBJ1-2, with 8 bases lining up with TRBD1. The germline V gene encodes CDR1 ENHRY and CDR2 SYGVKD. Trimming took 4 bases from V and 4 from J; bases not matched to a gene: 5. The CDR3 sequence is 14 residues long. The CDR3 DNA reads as TGTGCCATCAGTGGGCCAGGGGGCTCCTATGGCTACACCTTC. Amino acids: CAISGPGGSYGYTF.

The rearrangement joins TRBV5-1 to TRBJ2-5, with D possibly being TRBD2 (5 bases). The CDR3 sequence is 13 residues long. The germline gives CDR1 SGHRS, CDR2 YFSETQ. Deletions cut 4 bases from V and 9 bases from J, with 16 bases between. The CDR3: CASSRDPPEAQYF. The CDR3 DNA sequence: TGCGCCAGCAGCCGAGACCCTCCGGAGGCCCAGTACTTC.

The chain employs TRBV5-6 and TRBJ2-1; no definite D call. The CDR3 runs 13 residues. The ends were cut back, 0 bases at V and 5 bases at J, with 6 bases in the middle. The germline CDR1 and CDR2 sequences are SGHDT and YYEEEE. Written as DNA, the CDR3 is TGTGCCAGCAGCTTGGATGTAAACAATGAGCAGTTCTTC. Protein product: CASSLDVNNEQFF.

The CDR3 sequence: CASTITGELFF. The CDR3 DNA reads as TGTGCCAGCACAATCACCGGGGAGCTGTTTTTT. This chain links TRBV2 with TRBJ2-2, with unresolved D. Germline CDR1 and CDR2: SNHLY and FYNNEI. Between the trimmed V and J ends, which lost 7 bases and 4 bases, there was a span of 4 bases. This CDR3 is built from 11 residues.

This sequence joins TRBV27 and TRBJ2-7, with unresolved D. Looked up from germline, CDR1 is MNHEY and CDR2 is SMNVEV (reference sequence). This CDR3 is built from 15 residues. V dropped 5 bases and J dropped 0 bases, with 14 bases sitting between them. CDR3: CASSPQFSSSYEQYF. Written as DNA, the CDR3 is TGTGCCAGCAGTCCTCAGTTTTCAAGCTCCTACGAGCAGTACTTC.

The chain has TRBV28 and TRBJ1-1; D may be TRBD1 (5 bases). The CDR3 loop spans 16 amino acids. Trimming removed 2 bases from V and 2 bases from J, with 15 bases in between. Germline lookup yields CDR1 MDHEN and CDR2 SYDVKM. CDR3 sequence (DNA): TGTGCCAGCAGTTTAGCTCCAGGGCTACTCAACACTGAAGCTTTCTTT. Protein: CASSLAPGLLNTEAFF.

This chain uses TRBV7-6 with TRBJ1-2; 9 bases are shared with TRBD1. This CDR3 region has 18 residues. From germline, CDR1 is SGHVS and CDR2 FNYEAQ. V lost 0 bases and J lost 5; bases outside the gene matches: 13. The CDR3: CASSLAFPPGQGIYGYTF. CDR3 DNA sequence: TGTGCCAGCAGCTTAGCGTTCCCACCGGGACAGGGAATTTATGGCTACACCTTC.

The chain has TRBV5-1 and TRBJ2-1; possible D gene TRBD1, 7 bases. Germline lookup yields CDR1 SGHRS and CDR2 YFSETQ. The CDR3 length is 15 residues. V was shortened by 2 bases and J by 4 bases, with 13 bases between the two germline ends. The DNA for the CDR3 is TGCGCCAGCAGCTTCGGTCAGGGGGGATACAATGAGCAGTTCTTC. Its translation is CASSFGQGGYNEQFF.

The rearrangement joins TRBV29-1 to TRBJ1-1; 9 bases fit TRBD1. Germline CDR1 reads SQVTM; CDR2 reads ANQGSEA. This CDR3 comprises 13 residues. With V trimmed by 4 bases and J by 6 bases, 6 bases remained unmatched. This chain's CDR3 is CSVVGQGRSEAFF. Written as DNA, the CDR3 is TGCAGCGTTGTGGGACAGGGAAGGTCTGAAGCTTTCTTT.

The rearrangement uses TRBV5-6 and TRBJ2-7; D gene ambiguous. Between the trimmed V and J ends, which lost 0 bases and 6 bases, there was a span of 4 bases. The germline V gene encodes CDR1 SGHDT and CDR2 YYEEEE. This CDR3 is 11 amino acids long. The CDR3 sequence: CASSLGGEQYF. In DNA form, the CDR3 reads TGTGCCAGCAGCTTGGGAGGCGAGCAGTACTTC. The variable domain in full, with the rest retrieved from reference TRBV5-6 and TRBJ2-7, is DAGVTQSPTHLIKTRGQQVTLRCSPKSGHDTVSWYQQALGQGPQFIFQYYEEEERQRGNFPDRFSGHQFPNYSSELNVNALLLGDSALYLCASSLGGEQYFGPGTRLTVT.

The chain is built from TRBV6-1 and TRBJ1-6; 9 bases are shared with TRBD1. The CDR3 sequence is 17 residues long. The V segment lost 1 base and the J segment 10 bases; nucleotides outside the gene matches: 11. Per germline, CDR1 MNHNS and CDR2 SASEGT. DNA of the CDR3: TGTGCCAGCAGTGAAGAAGGGACAGGGTATCTGGGGTCACCCCTCCACTTT. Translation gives CASSEEGTGYLGSPLHF.

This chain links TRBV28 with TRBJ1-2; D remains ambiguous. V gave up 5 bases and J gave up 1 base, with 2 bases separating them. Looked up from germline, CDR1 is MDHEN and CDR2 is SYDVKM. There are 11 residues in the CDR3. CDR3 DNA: TGTGCCAGCAGTCTTAACTATGGCTACACCTTC. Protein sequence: CASSLNYGYTF.